A single sample gave rise to the 4 T cell receptor beta chains below, sequenced in a study of CD4 T cells in relation to SARS-CoV-2 and coronaviruses (dated by TCRdb to the early 2020s). Their specific antigens are unknown. CD4+ T cells from unexposed donors were collected before the COVID-19 pandemic (2011-2018). Following 10 days of culture, the EasySep CD4+ T cell isolation kit was used to isolate CD4+ T cells. The library relied on the immunoSEQ multiplex PCR assay. The table was pulled from immuneACCESS by TCRdb, which kept in-frame rearrangements only. Such tables lose some clones; where checked, under half of the loss comes from unresolved V genes, and the rest has no known cause. This sample lists about 20,000 clones; 77% were detected once. The biggest ten clones account for around 14% of the sample. The material sequenced was CD4+ T cells from PBMCs, cultured in vitro. These receptors came from a human donor in good health.

This chain joins TRBV3-1 (or the pseudogene TRBV3-2) and TRBJ2-2, with a possible D match to TRBD2 (5 bases). Germline V gives CDR1 LGHDT, CDR2 YNNKEL (reference sequence). The ends were cut back, 2 bases at V and 6 bases at J, with 7 bases in the middle. This CDR3 is 13 amino acids long. CDR3 nucleotide sequence: TGTGCCAGCAGCCAAACTAGATCCGGGGAGCTGTTTTTT. This codes for CASSQTRSGELFF.

The chain joins TRBV3-1 (or the pseudogene TRBV3-2) to TRBJ2-7, with D perhaps TRBD2 (5 bases). The CDR3 consists of 14 residues. CDR1 and CDR2 from the germline V gene are LGHDT and YNNKEL (reference sequence). The V end lost 2 bases, the J end lost 2 bases, and 10 bases lay between the germline ends. The CDR3 sequence: CASSQSEVPYEQYF. In DNA form, the CDR3 reads TGTGCCAGCAGCCAATCGGAGGTACCCTACGAGCAGTACTTC.

This chain uses TRBV19 with TRBJ2-2; 10 nucleotides match TRBD1. CDR1 and CDR2 from the germline V gene are LNHDA and SQIVND (reference sequence). The V segment lost 10 bases and the J segment 1 base; nucleotides outside the gene matches: 9. The CDR3 has 16 amino acids. CDR3 DNA sequence: TGTGCCACTACCCAAAGGACAGGGGGGAACACCGGGGAGCTGTTTTTT. This gives the protein CATTQRTGGNTGELFF.

The J gene is TRBJ1-2, the V gene TRBV6-1; a weak D match, TRBD1 (5 bases). The length of the CDR3 is 14 residues. Germline CDR1 and CDR2: MNHNS and SASEGT. V was pared by 2 bases and J by 3 bases, with 10 bases between. The CDR3 sequence: CASSEHGGDYGYTF. The CDR3 nucleotides are TGTGCCAGCAGTGAACATGGGGGGGACTATGGCTACACCTTC.